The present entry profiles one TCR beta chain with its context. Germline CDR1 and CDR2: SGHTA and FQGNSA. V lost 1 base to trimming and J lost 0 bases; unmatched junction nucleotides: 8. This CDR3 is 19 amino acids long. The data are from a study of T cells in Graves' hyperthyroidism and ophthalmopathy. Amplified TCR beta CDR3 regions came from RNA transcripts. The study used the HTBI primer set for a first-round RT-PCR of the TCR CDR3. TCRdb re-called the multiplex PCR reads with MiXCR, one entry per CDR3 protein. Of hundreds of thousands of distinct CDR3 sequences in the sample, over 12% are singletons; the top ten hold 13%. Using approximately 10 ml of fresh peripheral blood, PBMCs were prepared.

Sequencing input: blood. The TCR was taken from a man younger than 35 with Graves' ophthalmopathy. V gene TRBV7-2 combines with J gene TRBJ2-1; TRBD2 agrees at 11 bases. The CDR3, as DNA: TGTGCCAGCAGCTTAGTGAGCCTAGCGGGGGGAAGCTCCTACAATGAGCAGTTCTTC. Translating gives CASSLVSLAGGSSYNEQFF.